The T cell receptor beta chain described here comes from a study of blood T cell repertoires in COVID-19. Study-level information: The origin of the acute and convalescent COVID-19 samples was the United States, Italy and Spain. Nucleic acid was either cDNA or gDNA, and it came from T cells, B-cell-depleted T cells, or PBMCs.

Trimming took off 1 base at V and 5 bases at J, with 21 bases between the two ends. The CDR3 has 17 residues. Per the germline V gene, CDR1 is SGHRS and CDR2 is YFSETQ. As originally analysed: Counts of nucleated cells, estimated from reference gene primer amplification, were obtained. Some clones are missing from TCRdb's copy, which holds only in-frame ones; the method was immunoSEQ multiplex PCR. V and J calls and clone size are copied from that table; D and trimming were computed from the DNA. Here the sample spans about 220,000 clones, 60% to 85% being singletons. The clonotype was recovered from a woman aged 70-85 years with acute or convalescent COVID-19. The chain uses TRBV5-1 and TRBJ1-1, with D tentatively TRBD1 (5 bases). The sequenced sample was peripheral blood. Here the CDR3 DNA reads TGCGCCAGCAGCTTGTACGGTACGAGTCAGGGTAGGACTGAAGCTTTCTTT. It encodes CASSLYGTSQGRTEAFF.